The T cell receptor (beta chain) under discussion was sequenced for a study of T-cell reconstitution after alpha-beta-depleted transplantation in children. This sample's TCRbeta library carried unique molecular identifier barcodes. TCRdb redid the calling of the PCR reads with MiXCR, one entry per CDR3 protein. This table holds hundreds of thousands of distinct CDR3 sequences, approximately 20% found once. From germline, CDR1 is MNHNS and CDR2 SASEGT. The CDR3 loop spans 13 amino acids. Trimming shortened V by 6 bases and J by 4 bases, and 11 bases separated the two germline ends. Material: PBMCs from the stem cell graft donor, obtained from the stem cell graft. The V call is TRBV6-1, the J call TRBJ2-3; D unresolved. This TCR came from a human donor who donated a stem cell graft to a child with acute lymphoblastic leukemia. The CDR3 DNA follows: TGTGCCAGCAGCCCAGGCTCACCAGATACGCAGTATTTT. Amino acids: CASSPGSPDTQYF.